This T cell receptor beta chain was obtained from a study of response to subunit inactivated influenza vaccine. The CDR3 runs to 19 residues. Germline values: CDR1 KGHSH, CDR2 LQKENI. V was clipped by 3 bases and J by 0 bases; unmatched bases: 14. TCRdb used MiXCR to reprocess the RT-PCR reads, holding one entry per CDR3 protein. The sample has more than 450,000 distinct CDR3 sequences, 6.5% to 8% seen once. Remarks on this clonotype: Its antigen is unidentified.

Study results and caveats: Each seasonal flu vaccination may recruit only limited new T cells, authors suggested.

The sequenced sample was PBMCs from blood, obtained 23 months after vaccination. The receptor was derived from a man between 50 and 75 years old who received an inactivated influenza vaccine. The chain links TRBV18 to TRBJ2-3; 8 bases are a match to TRBD2. The CDR3 region has the DNA TGTGCCAGCTCACCTATGACAGCGGGAGTAGGATCGAGCACAGATACGCAGTATTTT. Translation: CASSPMTAGVGSSTDTQYF.